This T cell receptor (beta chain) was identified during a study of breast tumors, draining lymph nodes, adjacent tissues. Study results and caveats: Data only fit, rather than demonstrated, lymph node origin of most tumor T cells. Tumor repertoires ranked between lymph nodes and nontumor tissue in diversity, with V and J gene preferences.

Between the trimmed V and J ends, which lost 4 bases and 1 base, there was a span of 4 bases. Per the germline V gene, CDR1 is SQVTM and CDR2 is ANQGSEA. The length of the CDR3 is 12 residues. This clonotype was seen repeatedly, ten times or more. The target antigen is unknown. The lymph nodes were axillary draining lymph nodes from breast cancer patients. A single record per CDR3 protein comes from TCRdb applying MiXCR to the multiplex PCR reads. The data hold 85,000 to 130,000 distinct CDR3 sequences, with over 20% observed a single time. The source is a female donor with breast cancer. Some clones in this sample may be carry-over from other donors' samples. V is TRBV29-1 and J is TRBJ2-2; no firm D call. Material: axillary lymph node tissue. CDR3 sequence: CSVGKNTGELFF. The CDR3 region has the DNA TGCAGCGTTGGCAAGAACACCGGGGAGCTGTTTTTT.